This TCR beta chain stems from a study of technical replicates of blood from a few donors. Germline CDR1 is SGDLS and CDR2 is YYNGEE. The V gene end was trimmed by 4 bases and the J gene end by 8 bases; junction bases not matched to a gene: 6. There are 14 residues in the CDR3. Profiled with immunoSEQ multiplex PCR; TCRdb holds only in-frame clones, not every one. This repertoire shows 76,000 or so clones, roughly 90% found once; its top ten account for 0.25%. V gene TRBV9 combines with J gene TRBJ1-4; 9 nucleotides match TRBD1. This clonotype was sampled from a human donor in good health. Sequencing was carried out using T cells isolated from PBMCs. The CDR3: CASSMGQGLEKLFF. CDR3 DNA: TGTGCCAGCAGCATGGGACAGGGTTTAGAAAAACTGTTTTTT.